This T cell receptor (beta chain) was profiled in a study of T cell clones after liver transplantation. The overall study: Subjects received no induction therapy and standard immunosuppression until randomization at 12-24 months post-transplant.

This clone was picked up one time. This CDR3 spans 14 amino acids. Deletions cut 4 bases from V and 7 bases from J, with 17 bases between. Germline CDR1 MNHNS, CDR2 SASEGT. Sequencing was performed with immunoSEQ multiplex PCR; in TCRdb, only in-frame clones are kept and a portion is missing. The data show around 6,000 clones, roughly 80% seen once. The starting material was CD8+ T cells from blood, obtained before liver transplant. This receptor was identified in a human donor who received a liver transplant. The chain uses TRBV6-1 and TRBJ2-7; D may match TRBD1 or TRBD2 (5 bases each). CDR3 sequence (DNA): TGTGCCAGCAGTGCGGCAGGGACCCCCGTGGAGCAGTACTTC. Translating gives CASSAAGTPVEQYF.